Below, 20 T cell receptor beta chains from the same sample are listed, as sequenced in a study of T cell repertoires in cytomegalovirus infection. MiXCR, applied by TCRdb to the reads, yields one record per CDR3 protein. The sample holds some 940,000 distinct CDR3 sequences, approximately 31% seen once. For these receptors, no antigen is known. The sequencing used cultured CD8+ T cells from PBMCs, collected from culture after CMV antigen stimulation. These receptors all come from a human donor in good health (CMV status not recorded). Some clones in this sample may be carry-over from other donors' samples.

The V and J genes are TRBV10-3 and TRBJ1-2; TRBD1 agrees at 7 bases. The ends lost 5 bases at V and 4 bases at J; junction bases unmatched: 7. CDR1 ENHRY and CDR2 SYGVKD come from the germline V gene. CDR3 length: 14 amino acids. The CDR3 region has the DNA TGTGCCATCAGTCAGGACAGGATTAGCTATGGCTACACCTTC. This gives the protein CAISQDRISYGYTF.

This clonotype has only a few counts. The rearrangement uses TRBV4-2 and TRBJ2-7; D is unresolved. Germline V CDR1 and CDR2: LGHNA, YNFKEQ. Trimming left V 0 bases short and J 4 bases short, with 10 bases between. The CDR3 is 14 residues long. CDR3 nucleotide sequence: TGTGCCAGCAGCCAAGAAAGAATCCCTTACGAGCAGTACTTC. It encodes CASSQERIPYEQYF.

The table lists this clonotype with many counts. V gene TRBV6-1 combines with J gene TRBJ2-2, with D maybe TRBD2 (5 bases). Germline-derived CDR1 and CDR2 are MNHNS and SASEGT. Trimming shortened V by 5 bases and J by 1 base, and 11 bases separated the two germline ends. The CDR3 is 15 residues long. The chain's CDR3 is CASSYYRENTGELFF. In DNA, the CDR3 is TGTGCCAGCAGTTATTACCGGGAGAACACCGGGGAGCTGTTTTTT.

The chain recombines TRBV20-1 with TRBJ1-1; TRBD1 might be the D (5 bases). The germline V gene encodes CDR1 DFQATT and CDR2 SNEGSKA (reference sequence). V was shortened by 6 bases and J by 2 bases, with 25 bases between the two germline ends. The CDR3 consists of 17 residues. CDR3 bases: TGCAGTGCCCTGGGGCCAGTGGAACTTTTGAGAAACACTGAAGCTTTCTTT. It translates to CSALGPVELLRNTEAFF.

The chain carries TRBV28 and TRBJ2-2; 11 bases fit TRBD2. CDR1 is MDHEN and CDR2 is SYDVKM in the germline V gene. This CDR3 has 16 residues. Trimming cost V 8 bases and J 6 bases; bases outside gene matches: 11. The DNA of the CDR3 is TGTGCCAGCTCTCCTAGAGATAGCGGGGGGGCCGGGGAGCTGTTTTTT. Encoded protein: CASSPRDSGGAGELFF.

This clonotype was seen a few times. V is TRBV5-6 and J is TRBJ1-1, with D possibly being TRBD1 (5 bases). The CDR3 sequence is 15 residues long. The germline V gene encodes CDR1 SGHDT and CDR2 YYEEEE. V lost 2 bases to trimming and J lost 5 bases, with 16 bases between them. CDR3 DNA sequence: TGTGCCAGCAGCTTTGCGACAGCGGGCGGGACTGAAGCTTTCTTT. It codes for CASSFATAGGTEAFF. Together with reference TRBV5-6 and TRBJ1-1, the CDR3 gives the full variable domain: DAGVTQSPTHLIKTRGQQVTLRCSPKSGHDTVSWYQQALGQGPQFIFQYYEEEERQRGNFPDRFSGHQFPNYSSELNVNALLLGDSALYLCASSFATAGGTEAFFGQGTRLTVV.

This clonotype was detected many times. This chain joins TRBV7-8 and TRBJ2-3; D may match TRBD1 or TRBD2 (5 bases each). CDR1 and CDR2 from the germline V gene are SGHVS and FQNEAQ. With 3 bases removed from V and 5 bases from J, the gap between germline ends came to 12 bases. The CDR3 is 14 amino acids. The CDR3 region is CASSLPGDGDTQYF. CDR3 nucleotide sequence: TGTGCCAGCAGCTTGCCCGGGGACGGAGATACGCAGTATTTT.

Only a few counts were recorded for this clonotype. V usage is TRBV12-3 or TRBV12-4 and J usage is TRBJ1-2, with 7 bases lining up with TRBD1. V gave up 5 bases and J gave up 3 bases; unmatched junction bases: 3. This CDR3 region has 13 residues. The CDR3 protein is CASSGGQYYGYTF. CDR3 sequence (DNA): TGTGCCAGCAGTGGGGGACAGTACTATGGCTACACCTTC.

The V call is TRBV25-1, the J call TRBJ2-5, with 10 bases aligning to TRBD1. Germline V gene sequence: CDR1 MGHDK, CDR2 SYGVNS. V shed 3 bases, J shed 5 bases, and the junction held 6 bases outside the gene matches. This CDR3 region has 15 residues. The CDR3 is CASSDDRGLRETQYF. The CDR3 nucleotides are TGTGCCAGCAGTGACGACAGGGGGCTAAGGGAGACCCAGTACTTC.

This clonotype was detected a few times. The rearrangement links TRBV27 to TRBJ1-2; 7 nucleotides line up with TRBD1. CDR3 length equals 14 residues. The ends lost 3 bases at V and 1 base at J; junction bases unmatched: 2. In germline, CDR1 is MNHEY, CDR2 SMNVEV (reference sequence). CDR3 in DNA: TGTGCCAGCAGTTTGACAGGGTTTAACTATGGCTACACCTTC. It is translated as CASSLTGFNYGYTF.

The rearrangement joins TRBV6-5 to TRBJ2-7; no clear D gene. The CDR3 runs to 17 residues. CDR1 and CDR2 from the germline V gene are MNHEY and SVGAGI. The V gene lost 0 bases and the J gene lost 3 bases, with 18 bases spanning the gap. The CDR3 protein is CASSYSKSSVAHYEQYV. The CDR3 DNA sequence: TGTGCCAGCAGTTACTCGAAGTCGTCGGTAGCACACTACGAGCAGTACGTC.

This clonotype showed up many times. The J gene is TRBJ1-1, the V gene TRBV7-2, with no clear D. This CDR3 contains 16 residues. Germline-derived CDR1 and CDR2 are SGHTA and FQGNSA. The V end was cut by 1 base, the J end by 3 bases, with 15 bases between. Written as DNA, the CDR3 is TGTGCCAGCAGCTTAGTTCCAGCTCCGAGGGACACTGAAGCTTTCTTT. Translation gives CASSLVPAPRDTEAFF. Together with reference TRBV7-2 and TRBJ1-1, the CDR3 gives the full variable domain: GAGVSQSPSNKVTEKGKDVELRCDPISGHTALYWYRQSLGQGLEFLIYFQGNSAPDKSGLPSDRFSAERTGGSVSTLTIQRTQQEDSAVYLCASSLVPAPRDTEAFFGQGTRLTVV.

This clonotype was found a few times. The limits of the CDR3 on the DNA are not certain, so only TCRdb's listed CDR3 is given. The chain links TRBV7-8 to TRBJ2-7; TRBD2 is the table's D call, not checked against the DNA. The CDR3 is 15 amino acids long, termini counted. The germline V gene encodes CDR1 SGHVS and CDR2 FQNEAQ. The CDR3 region is CASSLVGGGAPERYV.

The chain uses TRBV7-9 and TRBJ1-1, with a tentative D call TRBD1 (6 bases). This CDR3 has 16 amino acids. V lost 1 base to trimming and J lost 2 bases, with 14 bases between them. Germline V lookup: CDR1 SEHNR, CDR2 FQNEAQ (reference sequence). The DNA for the CDR3 is TGTGCCAGCAGCTTAGTTGGGGGCGAAACCAACACTGAAGCTTTCTTT. Its translation is CASSLVGGETNTEAFF.

In its sample, this clonotype was seen a few times. The chain employs TRBV7-9 and TRBJ2-2; 7 bases map to TRBD1. Trimming took 6 bases from V and 0 from J; bases not matched to a gene: 4. From germline, CDR1 is SEHNR and CDR2 FQNEAQ (reference sequence). The CDR3 is 15 residues long. CDR3 sequence reads: CASSRQGSNTGELFF. CDR3 nucleotides: TGTGCCAGCAGTCGACAGGGATCGAACACCGGGGAGCTGTTTTTT. Drawing the rest from reference TRBV7-9 and TRBJ2-2, the complete variable domain is DTGVSQNPRHKITKRGQNVTFRCDPISEHNRLYWYRQTLGQGPEFLTYFQNEAQLEKSRLLSDRFSAERPKGSFSTLEIQRTEQGDSAMYLCASSRQGSNTGELFFGEGSRLTVL.

This clonotype was found a few times. J is TRBJ1-6 and V is TRBV15; D remains unclear. The CDR3 covers 17 residues. Germline V CDR1 and CDR2: LNHNV, YYDKDF (reference sequence). Trimming cost V 0 bases and J 8 bases, with 17 bases left between them. The CDR3 bases are TGTGCCACCAGCAGAGACCCCAGGATAACGAGTGATTCACCCCTCCACTTT. Encoded protein: CATSRDPRITSDSPLHF.

This clonotype has only a few counts. The DNA of the CDR3 is TGCGCCAGCAGTTGGGATGCGGGACAGGCATACTACGAGCAGTACTTC. Translation: CASSWDAGQAYYEQYF. The chain links TRBV10-2 to TRBJ2-7, with TRBD1 matching over 8 bases. From germline, CDR1 is WSHSY and CDR2 SAAADI. V trimming: 5 bases; J trimming: 3 bases; junction bases outside the gene matches: 12. This CDR3 is 16 amino acids long.

The rearrangement uses TRBV6-2 or TRBV6-3 and TRBJ1-6; 7 bases agree with TRBD1. The CDR3 consists of 14 residues. V gave up 0 bases and J gave up 8 bases; unmatched junction bases: 1. The germline V gene has CDR1 MNHEY and CDR2 SVGEGT. CDR3 region: CASSYSTGYSPLHF. DNA of the CDR3: TGTGCCAGCAGTTACTCGACAGGGTATTCACCCCTCCACTTT.

The sample holds a few counts of this clonotype. The chain combines TRBV6-6 with TRBJ1-1; no firm D call. The germline V gene encodes CDR1 MNHNY and CDR2 SVGAGI (reference sequence). CDR3 length: 13 amino acids. Trimming took 8 bases from V and 0 from J, leaving 10 bases between them. CDR3 sequence: CASHGFLNTEAFF. The CDR3 coding sequence is TGTGCCAGCCATGGGTTCTTGAACACTGAAGCTTTCTTT.

This clonotype was seen a handful of times. The chain is built from TRBV14 and TRBJ2-1; TRBD2 matches 11 bases. V shed 2 bases, J shed 4 bases, and the junction held 4 bases outside the gene matches. The V gene's germline CDR1 is SGHDN and CDR2 FVKESK. The CDR3 covers 16 residues. Here the CDR3 reads CASSQSRLAGYNEQFF. The CDR3 DNA is TGTGCCAGCAGCCAAAGCCGACTAGCGGGGTACAATGAGCAGTTCTTC.